A selection of T cell receptor beta chains follows, all from one sample in a study of neoadjuvant nivolumab and ipilimumab in lung cancer. The protocol was immunoSEQ multiplex PCR, while the TCRdb copy is restricted to in-frame clones and leaves out a portion. Of approximately 7,000 clones in the sample, over 80% were seen once. Sequenced material: tumor tissue, taken after neoadjuvant nivolumab, alone or with ipilimumab, at or shortly before surgery. These receptor sequences come from an adult with non-small cell lung cancer. Each CDR3 is given with its conserved first and last residue. D genes are given only for firm matches. Only some rows state a clone size, as once, few, many or a class for expanded clones.

d_call	v_call	clone_size	j_call	cdr3_nt	cdr3_aa
TRBD1	TRBV5-6	-	TRBJ2-5	TGTGCCAGCAGCACGGGGACAGGCGGTCAAGAGACCCAGTACTTC	CASSTGTGGQETQYF
TRBD1	TRBV10-3	-	TRBJ2-2	TGTGCCATCAGTGGGACAGGGGGCACCGGGGAGCTGTTTTTT	CAISGTGGTGELFF
TRBD1	TRBV2	-	TRBJ2-7	TGTGCCAGCAGTGAAGGGACAGGGCGAGAGCAGTACTTC	CASSEGTGREQYF
-	TRBV7-6	-	TRBJ1-6	TGTGCCAGCAGACCGGCCGAGGCCTATTCACCCCTCCACTTT	CASRPAEAYSPLHF
TRBD1	TRBV5-1	once	TRBJ2-7	TGCGCCAGCAGTCCGGGACAGGGGTCGTACGAGCAGTACTTC	CASSPGQGSYEQYF
TRBD1	TRBV2	-	TRBJ2-3	TGTGCCAGCAGTGAAAGGGGGCCGGATACGCAGTATTTT	CASSERGPDTQYF
-	TRBV15	-	TRBJ1-5	TGTGCCACCAGCAGAGAGGGTTACAATCAGCCCCAGCATTTT	CATSREGYNQPQHF
TRBD2	TRBV5-4	medium-sized	TRBJ2-5	TGTGCCAGCAGCTTGGGACTAGCGGGGGGAGAAGAGACCCAGTACTTC	CASSLGLAGGEETQYF
-	TRBV15	once	TRBJ1-3	TGTGCCACCAGCAAAGGGAGGGGAAACACCATATATTTT	CATSKGRGNTIYF
TRBD1	TRBV11-2	-	TRBJ1-2	TGTGCCAGCAGCTCCGGGACAGGCCTTTATGGCTACACCTTC	CASSSGTGLYGYTF
TRBD2	TRBV4-2	-	TRBJ2-7	TGTGCCGCGGGGGGGACCATGACCTACGAGCAGTACTTC	CAAGGTMTYEQYF
-	TRBV2	-	TRBJ2-3	TGTGCCAGCAGTACGCCCACTAGGGGTGAATGGGGCACAGATACGCAGTATTTT	CASSTPTRGEWGTDTQYF
-	TRBV5-6	-	TRBJ2-2	TGTGCCAGCAGCTTGTGGCAGATGAACACCGGGGAGCTGTTTTTT	CASSLWQMNTGELFF
-	TRBV9	-	TRBJ1-6	TGTGCCAGCACCCCAGACAGGATGAATTCACCCCTCCACTTT	CASTPDRMNSPLHF
-	TRBV19	-	TRBJ1-1	TGTGCCAGTAGTATAGGGGGGGCTGTTGAAGCTTTCTTT	CASSIGGAVEAFF
TRBD2	TRBV5-1	-	TRBJ2-5	TGCGCCAGCAGCCCTGGACTAGCGGGGCGAGAGACCCAGTACTTC	CASSPGLAGRETQYF
-	TRBV9	few	TRBJ2-3	TGTGCCAGCAGCGTAGGCGCTAGAACCGACAGCCTCTACTCTACTAGCACAGATACGCAGTATTTT	CASSVGARTDSLYSTSTDTQYF
-	TRBV11-2	-	TRBJ1-2	TGTGCCAGCAGCTCGGGGCCCCTAGACTATGGCTACACCTTC	CASSSGPLDYGYTF
TRBD1	TRBV25-1	-	TRBJ1-2	TGTGCCAGCAGCGACCCCGGAACAGGGGGCTATGGCTACACCTTC	CASSDPGTGGYGYTF
-	TRBV5-1	-	TRBJ2-2	TGCGCCAGCAGCCTTTTCTCGGTTACGAACACCGGGGAGCTGTTTTTT	CASSLFSVTNTGELFF
-	TRBV4-3	-	TRBJ2-1	TGCGCCAGCAGCCAAGCGAGTGCGCTCGAGCAGTTCTTC	CASSQASALEQFF
TRBD1	TRBV7-9	-	TRBJ2-7	TGTGCCAGCAGCTTGGGGACAGGTTGGGGCTACGAGCAGTACTTC	CASSLGTGWGYEQYF
-	TRBV5-1	-	TRBJ1-1	TGCGCCAGCCAGGGATCCACTGAAGCTTTCTTT	CASQGSTEAFF
-	TRBV29-1	-	TRBJ1-5	TGCAGCGTTGGCCCCGGGTGGGATCAGCCCCAGCATTTT	CSVGPGWDQPQHF
-	TRBV19	few	TRBJ2-2	TGTGCCAGTAGTATACCGGGACTCCACACCGGGGAGCTGTTTTTT	CASSIPGLHTGELFF
-	TRBV5-1	-	TRBJ2-7	TGCGCCAGCAGCCAAAACCCATACGAGCAGTACTTC	CASSQNPYEQYF